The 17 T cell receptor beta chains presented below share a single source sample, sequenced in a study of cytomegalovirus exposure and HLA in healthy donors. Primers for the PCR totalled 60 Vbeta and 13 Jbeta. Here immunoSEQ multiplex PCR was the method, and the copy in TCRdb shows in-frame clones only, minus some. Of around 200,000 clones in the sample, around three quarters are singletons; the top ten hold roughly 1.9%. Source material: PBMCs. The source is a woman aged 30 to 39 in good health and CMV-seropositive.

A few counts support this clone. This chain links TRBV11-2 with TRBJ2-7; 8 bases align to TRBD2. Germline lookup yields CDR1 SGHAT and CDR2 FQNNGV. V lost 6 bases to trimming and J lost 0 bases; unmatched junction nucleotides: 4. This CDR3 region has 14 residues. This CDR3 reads CASREAGGSYEQYF. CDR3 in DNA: TGTGCCAGCAGAGAGGCGGGAGGCTCCTACGAGCAGTACTTC. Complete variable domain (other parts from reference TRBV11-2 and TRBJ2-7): EAGVAQSPRYKIIEKRQSVAFWCNPISGHATLYWYQQILGQGPKLLIQFQNNGVVDDSQLPKDRFSAERLKGVDSTLKIQPAKLEDSAVYLCASREAGGSYEQYFGPGTRLTVT.

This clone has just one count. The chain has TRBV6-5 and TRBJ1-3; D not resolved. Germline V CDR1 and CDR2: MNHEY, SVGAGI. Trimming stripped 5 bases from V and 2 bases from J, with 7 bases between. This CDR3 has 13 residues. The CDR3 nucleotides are TGTGCCAGCAGTATGACACCTGGAAACACCATATATTTT. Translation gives CASSMTPGNTIYF.

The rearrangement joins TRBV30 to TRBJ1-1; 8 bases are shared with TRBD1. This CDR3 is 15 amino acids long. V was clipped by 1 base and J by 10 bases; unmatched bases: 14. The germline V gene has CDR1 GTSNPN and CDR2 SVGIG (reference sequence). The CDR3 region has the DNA TGTGCCTGGAGTGGAACGGACAGGGTCGATTCAAGAGCTTTCTTT. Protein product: CAWSGTDRVDSRAFF.

In DNA form, the CDR3 reads TGCGCCAGCAGCTTGTTTCTAGCGGGAACAGATACGCAGTATTTT. It encodes CASSLFLAGTDTQYF. The V and J genes are TRBV5-1 and TRBJ2-3; 9 positions agree with TRBD2. The germline gives CDR1 SGHRS, CDR2 YFSETQ. The CDR3 length is 15 residues. J gave up 3 bases and V 1 base, and 3 bases lay outside the gene matches.

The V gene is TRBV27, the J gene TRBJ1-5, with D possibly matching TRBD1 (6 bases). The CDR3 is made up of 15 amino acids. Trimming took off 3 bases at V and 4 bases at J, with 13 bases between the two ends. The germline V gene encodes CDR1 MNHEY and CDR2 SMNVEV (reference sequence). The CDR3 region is CASSLGRGANQPQHF. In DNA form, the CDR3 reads TGTGCCAGCAGTTTGGGCAGGGGCGCTAATCAGCCCCAGCATTTT.

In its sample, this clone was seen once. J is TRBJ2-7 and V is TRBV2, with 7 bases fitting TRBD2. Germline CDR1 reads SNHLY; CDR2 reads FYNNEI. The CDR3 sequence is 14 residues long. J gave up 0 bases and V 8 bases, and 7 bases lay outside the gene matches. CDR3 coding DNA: TGTGCCAGCCAAGCGGGGACCCCCTCCTACGAGCAGTACTTC. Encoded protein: CASQAGTPSYEQYF. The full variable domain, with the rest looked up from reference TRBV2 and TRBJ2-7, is EPEVTQTPSHQVTQMGQEVILRCVPISNHLYFYWYRQILGQKVEFLVSFYNNEISEKSEIFDDQFSVERPDGSNFTLKIRSTKLEDSAMYFCASQAGTPSYEQYFGPGTRLTVT.

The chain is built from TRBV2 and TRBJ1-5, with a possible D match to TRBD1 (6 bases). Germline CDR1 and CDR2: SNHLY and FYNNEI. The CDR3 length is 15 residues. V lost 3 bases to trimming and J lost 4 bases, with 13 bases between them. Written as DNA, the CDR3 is TGTGCCAGCAGTGACGATACCAGGGGAAATCAGCCCCAGCATTTT. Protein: CASSDDTRGNQPQHF.

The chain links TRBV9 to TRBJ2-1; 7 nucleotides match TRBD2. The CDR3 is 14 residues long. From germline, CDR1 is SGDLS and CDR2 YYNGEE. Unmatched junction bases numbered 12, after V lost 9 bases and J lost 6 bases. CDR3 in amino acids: CATPRASGTNEQFF. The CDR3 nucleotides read TGTGCCACCCCCCGGGCTAGCGGAACCAATGAGCAGTTCTTC.

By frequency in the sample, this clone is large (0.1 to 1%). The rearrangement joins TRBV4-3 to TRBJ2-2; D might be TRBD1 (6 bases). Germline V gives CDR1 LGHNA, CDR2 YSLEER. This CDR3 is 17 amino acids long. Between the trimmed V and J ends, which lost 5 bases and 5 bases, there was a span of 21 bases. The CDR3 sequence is CASSSTTMGARTGELFF. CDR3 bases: TGCGCCAGCAGCTCAACTACGATGGGGGCGCGAACCGGGGAGCTGTTTTTT.

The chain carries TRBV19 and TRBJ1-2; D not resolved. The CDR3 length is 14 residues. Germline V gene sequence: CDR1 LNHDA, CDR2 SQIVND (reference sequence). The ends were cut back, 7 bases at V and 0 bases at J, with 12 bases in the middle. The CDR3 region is CASTPLAANYGYTF. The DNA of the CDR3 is TGTGCCAGTACCCCGCTTGCAGCTAACTATGGCTACACCTTC.

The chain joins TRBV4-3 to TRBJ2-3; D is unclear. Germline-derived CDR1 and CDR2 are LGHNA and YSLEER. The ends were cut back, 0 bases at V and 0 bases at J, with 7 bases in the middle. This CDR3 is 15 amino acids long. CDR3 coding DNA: TGCGCCAGCAGCCAAGATAGTTCCAGCACAGATACGCAGTATTTT. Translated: CASSQDSSSTDTQYF.

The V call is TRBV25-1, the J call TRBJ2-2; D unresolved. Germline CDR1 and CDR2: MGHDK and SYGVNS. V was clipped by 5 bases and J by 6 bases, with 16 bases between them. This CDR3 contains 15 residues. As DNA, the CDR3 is TGTGCCAGCAGTATTCTCTGGTCCTCGGCCGGGGAGCTGTTTTTT. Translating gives CASSILWSSAGELFF.

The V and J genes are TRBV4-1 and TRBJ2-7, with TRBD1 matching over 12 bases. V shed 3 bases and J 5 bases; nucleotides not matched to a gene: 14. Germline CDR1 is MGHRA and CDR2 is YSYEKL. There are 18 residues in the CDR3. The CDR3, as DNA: TGCGCCAGCAGCCAGGAACCTCCCAGGGACAGGGGGCTCGACGAGCAGTACTTC. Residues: CASSQEPPRDRGLDEQYF.

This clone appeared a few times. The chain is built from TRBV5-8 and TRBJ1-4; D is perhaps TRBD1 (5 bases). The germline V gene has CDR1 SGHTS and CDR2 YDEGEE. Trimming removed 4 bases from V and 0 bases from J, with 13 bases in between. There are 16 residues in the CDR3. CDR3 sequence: CASSPGRGATNEKLFF. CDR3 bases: TGTGCCAGCAGCCCCGGTCGGGGGGCAACTAATGAAAAACTGTTTTTT.

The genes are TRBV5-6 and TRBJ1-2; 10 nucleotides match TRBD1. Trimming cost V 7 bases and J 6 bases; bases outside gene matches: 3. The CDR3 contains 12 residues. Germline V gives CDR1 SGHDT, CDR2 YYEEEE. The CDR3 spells CASGGTGDGYTF. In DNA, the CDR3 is TGTGCCAGCGGTGGGACAGGGGATGGCTACACCTTC.

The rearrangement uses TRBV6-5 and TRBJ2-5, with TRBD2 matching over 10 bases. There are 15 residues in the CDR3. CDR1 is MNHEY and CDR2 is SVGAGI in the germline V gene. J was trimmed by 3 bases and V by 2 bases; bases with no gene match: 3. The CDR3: CASSYTGLAEETQYF. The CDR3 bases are TGTGCCAGCAGTTACACCGGACTAGCGGAAGAGACCCAGTACTTC.

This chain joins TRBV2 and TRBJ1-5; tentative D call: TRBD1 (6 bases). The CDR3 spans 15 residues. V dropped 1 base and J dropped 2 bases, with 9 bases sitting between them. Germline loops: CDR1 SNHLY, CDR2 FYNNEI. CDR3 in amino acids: CASSEDRAGNQPQHF. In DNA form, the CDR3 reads TGTGCCAGCAGTGAAGACAGGGCTGGCAATCAGCCCCAGCATTTT.